Presented here are 28 T cell receptor beta chains from one specimen sequenced in a study of blood T cells in healthy people across ages. A second PCR, run for roughly 7 to 12 cycles, used a sample-barcoded 5' primer plus a J-beta primer mix. One entry per CDR3 protein results from TCRdb running MiXCR on the 5' RACE reads. The sample yields roughly 1,000,000 distinct CDR3 sequences, approximately 26% seen once. These data also featured in a second study, about T cells of mothers and their children.

Source material: blood. The receptor set was obtained from a girl between 2 and 10 years old in good health.

This chain uses TRBV18 with TRBJ2-3; weak D call: TRBD1 (6 bases). The germline V gene has CDR1 KGHSH and CDR2 LQKENI. CDR3 length equals 15 residues. V dropped 3 bases and J dropped 6 bases, with 16 bases sitting between them. The CDR3, as DNA: TGTGCCAGCTCACCGGGCCTTAAAACAGGGGATACGCAGTATTTT. Protein: CASSPGLKTGDTQYF. The variable domain in full, with the rest retrieved from reference TRBV18 and TRBJ2-3, is NAGVMQNPRHLVRRRGQEARLRCSPMKGHSHVYWYRQLPEEGLKFMVYLQKENIIDESGMPKERFSAEFPKEGPSILRIQQVVRGDSAAYFCASSPGLKTGDTQYFGPGTRLTVL.

The rearrangement links TRBV7-2 to TRBJ2-7; TRBD1 matches at 8 bases. Germline loops: CDR1 SGHTA, CDR2 FQGNSA. Trimming removed 8 bases from V and 3 bases from J; junction bases left unmatched: 9. The CDR3 spans 14 residues. CDR3 sequence reads: CASGSRQGRYEQYF. CDR3 in DNA: TGTGCCAGCGGAAGCCGACAGGGGCGCTACGAGCAGTACTTC.

The chain combines TRBV7-2 with TRBJ2-1; 9 nucleotides match TRBD2. J was trimmed by 1 base and V by 5 bases; bases with no gene match: 12. CDR1 and CDR2 (germline): SGHTA, FQGNSA. The CDR3 consists of 18 residues. Here the CDR3 reads CASSPTYEAGGSYNEQFF. The CDR3 DNA follows: TGTGCCAGCAGCCCAACCTACGAAGCGGGAGGATCCTACAATGAGCAGTTCTTC.

J is TRBJ1-5 and V is TRBV9; D gene unclear. The V gene lost 0 bases and the J gene lost 0 bases, with 4 bases spanning the gap. CDR3 length: 14 residues. Germline lookup yields CDR1 SGDLS and CDR2 YYNGEE. Here the CDR3 reads CASSVGHSNQPQHF. The DNA for the CDR3 is TGTGCCAGCAGCGTAGGCCATAGCAATCAGCCCCAGCATTTT.

In DNA, the CDR3 is TGTGCCACCTGTAGGTCAATGAACACTGAAGCTTTCTTT. Amino acids: CATCRSMNTEAFF. This chain uses TRBV15 with TRBJ1-1; D unresolved. V dropped 8 bases and J dropped 0 bases, with 10 bases sitting between them. Germline-derived CDR1 and CDR2 are LNHNV and YYDKDF (reference sequence). The CDR3 has 13 residues.

The CDR3 DNA sequence: TGTGCCAGCAACTGGATCACAGATACGCAGTATTTT. This codes for CASNWITDTQYF. The genes are TRBV11-2 and TRBJ2-3; D not resolved. Per the germline V gene, CDR1 is SGHAT and CDR2 is FQNNGV. V was cut by 7 bases and J by 2 bases, with 7 bases left in between. The CDR3 covers 12 residues.

The chain uses TRBV29-1 and TRBJ2-1, with TRBD2 matching 14 bases. Germline trimming cut 6 bases from V and 6 bases from J; bases unmatched to any gene: 10. The germline V gene has CDR1 SQVTM and CDR2 ANQGSEA. The CDR3 is 16 amino acids. CDR3 DNA sequence: TGCAGCGTCGAACCACCGGGACTAGCGGGAGTCAATGAGCAGTTCTTC. Its protein is CSVEPPGLAGVNEQFF.

The chain is built from TRBV11-2 and TRBJ2-5; D gene ambiguous. Trimming left V 4 bases short and J 5 bases short, with 14 bases between. CDR1 and CDR2 (germline): SGHAT, FQNNGV. The CDR3 length is 14 residues. The CDR3 spells CASSSPLRWETQYF. The CDR3 DNA is TGTGCCAGCAGCTCCCCCCTCCGTTGGGAGACCCAGTACTTC.

The rearrangement links TRBV29-1 to TRBJ2-1, with D possibly TRBD1 on 6 matching bases. Between the trimmed V and J ends, which lost 7 bases and 0 bases, there was a span of 16 bases. The CDR3 contains 15 residues. Germline V gene sequence: CDR1 SQVTM, CDR2 ANQGSEA. The CDR3 DNA follows: TGCAGCGCCGTGGACAGCCTAAGCTCCTACAATGAGCAGTTCTTC. Translating it yields CSAVDSLSSYNEQFF.

This clonotype was detected only a few times. The genes are TRBV27 and TRBJ2-1, with 9 bases that match TRBD2. CDR1 is MNHEY, CDR2 SMNVEV, per germline (reference sequence). The J segment lost 9 bases and the V segment lost 6 bases, leaving 9 bases of the junction unmatched. The CDR3 is made up of 14 amino acids. In DNA form, the CDR3 reads TGTGCCAGCAGCGGATTAGCGGGAGATGGTGAGCAGTTCTTC. It encodes CASSGLAGDGEQFF.

This clonotype has just a few counts. The CDR3 nucleotides read TGTGCCACCAGTGATTTATTCGGGGAGCTGTTTTTT. Its protein product is CATSDLFGELFF. This chain joins TRBV24-1 and TRBJ2-2; D remains ambiguous. Trimming took off 1 base at V and 7 bases at J, with 3 bases between the two ends. The germline V gene has CDR1 KGHDR and CDR2 SFDVKD. The CDR3 is 12 residues long.

The chain uses TRBV7-2 and TRBJ1-6; D gene ambiguous. Germline V gene sequence: CDR1 SGHTA, CDR2 FQGNSA. V was pared by 3 bases and J by 10 bases, with 7 bases between. The CDR3 runs to 12 residues. The CDR3 loop is CASSFGFSPLHF. Here the CDR3 DNA reads TGTGCCAGCAGCTTCGGGTTCTCACCCCTCCACTTT.

The chain uses TRBV25-1 and TRBJ2-2; TRBD2 matches at 7 bases. V shed 5 bases and J 8 bases; nucleotides not matched to a gene: 8. The germline gives CDR1 MGHDK, CDR2 SYGVNS. This CDR3 contains 14 residues. The CDR3, as DNA: TGTGCCAGCAGTCGGAGAGGGAGGGGTGGGGAGCTGTTTTTT. Amino acid sequence: CASSRRGRGGELFF.

CDR3 DNA sequence: TGTGCCAGCCGGGGGGGAGGGGGTAGTGCGTTCTTC. Its translation: CASRGGGGSAFF. The rearrangement links TRBV19 to TRBJ2-1; 8 bases map to TRBD2. Germline V lookup: CDR1 LNHDA, CDR2 SQIVND (reference sequence). The CDR3 has 12 residues. J lost 15 bases, V lost 9 bases, and 13 bases had no gene match.

The chain uses TRBV5-1 and TRBJ1-4; 9 nucleotides match TRBD1. With 0 bases clipped from V and 6 bases from J, the junction kept 3 bases outside the gene matches. Germline CDR1 and CDR2: SGHRS and YFSETQ. The CDR3 runs to 15 residues. The CDR3 here is CASSLGDRDHEKLFF. The CDR3 nucleotides read TGCGCCAGCAGCTTGGGGGACAGGGATCATGAAAAACTGTTTTTT.

A note on this clonotype: Here the CDR3 omits its conserved ending phenylalanine or tryptophan, so a read error is the likely source. This chain joins TRBV5-1 and TRBJ1-4; D uncertain. Germline-derived CDR1 and CDR2 are SGHRS and YFSETQ. The CDR3 covers 14 residues. The V end lost 2 bases, the J end lost 2 bases, and 7 bases lay between the germline ends. CDR3 nucleotides: TGCGCCAGCAGCTTCGTGGGGACTAATGAAAAACTGTTTTCT. This codes for CASSFVGTNEKLFS.

This chain uses TRBV28 with TRBJ2-1; TRBD2 matches 11 bases. The junction had 6 bases not matched to a gene; V was cut back by 8 bases and J by 0 bases. Germline loops: CDR1 MDHEN, CDR2 SYDVKM. CDR3 length equals 16 residues. The CDR3 region has the DNA TGTGCCAGCCTCAGACTAGCGGGAAGCTCCTACAATGAGCAGTTCTTC. Its protein product is CASLRLAGSSYNEQFF. Using reference TRBV28 and TRBJ2-1 for the parts outside the CDR3, the full variable domain is DVKVTQSSRYLVKRTGEKVFLECVQDMDHENMFWYRQDPGLGLRLIYFSYDVKMKEKGDIPEGYSVSREKKERFSLILESASTNQTSMYLCASLRLAGSSYNEQFFGPGTRLTVL.

The rearrangement joins TRBV4-3 to TRBJ2-5; D gene unclear. Deletions cut 1 base from V and 4 bases from J, with 16 bases between. Germline V lookup: CDR1 LGHNA, CDR2 YSLEER. This CDR3 comprises 16 residues. The CDR3 DNA follows: TGCGCCAGCAGCCAAGTATTGAATGGGAAACTAGAGACCCAGTACTTC. Translation gives CASSQVLNGKLETQYF.

This clonotype was counted a few times. Germline and junction disagree at one end, which may indicate a read error. The gene calls are TRBV20-1 and TRBJ1-1; possibly TRBD1 for D (5 bases). Germline assignment: CDR1 DFQATT and CDR2 SNEGSKA (reference sequence). This CDR3 is 12 amino acids long. The CDR3 protein is CGAGEVGGAAFF. CDR3 in DNA: TGCGGTGCTGGAGAGGTAGGAGGGGCGGCTTTCTTT.

The table lists this clonotype with a few counts. This sequence joins TRBV28 and TRBJ2-1; 8 bases fit TRBD1. The CDR3 sequence is 17 residues long. V shed 4 bases, J shed 8 bases, and the junction held 16 bases outside the gene matches. Germline V lookup: CDR1 MDHEN, CDR2 SYDVKM. DNA of the CDR3: TGTGCCAGCAGTTCCAGGACCACAGGGGGGATTATGGATGAGCAGTTCTTC. As protein: CASSSRTTGGIMDEQFF. The variable domain in full, completed from reference TRBV28 and TRBJ2-1, reads DVKVTQSSRYLVKRTGEKVFLECVQDMDHENMFWYRQDPGLGLRLIYFSYDVKMKEKGDIPEGYSVSREKKERFSLILESASTNQTSMYLCASSSRTTGGIMDEQFFGPGTRLTVL.

CDR3 sequence (DNA): TGTGCCAGTAGTCCGGGAATGAAGGGGACTGGCTACACCTTC. This encodes CASSPGMKGTGYTF. The rearrangement joins TRBV19 to TRBJ1-2, with D possibly matching TRBD1 (5 bases). Germline-derived CDR1 and CDR2 are LNHDA and SQIVND (reference sequence). The CDR3 covers 14 residues. V was cut by 5 bases and J by 7 bases, with 17 bases left in between.

This clonotype was recorded a few times. The V call is TRBV5-1, the J call TRBJ2-3; the D gene could be TRBD1 or TRBD2 (5 bases each). Per germline, CDR1 SGHRS and CDR2 YFSETQ. The CDR3 length is 16 residues. The ends were cut back, 2 bases at V and 0 bases at J, with 13 bases in the middle. CDR3 amino acids: CASSFRDPGSTDTQYF. As DNA, the CDR3 is TGCGCCAGCAGCTTCCGGGACCCGGGAAGCACAGATACGCAGTATTTT.

This clonotype was observed a handful of times. DNA for the CDR3: TGCAGTGCTAGAGATATAGGGACAGCAAACATTCAGTACTTC. Translation: CSARDIGTANIQYF. This chain connects TRBV20-1 to TRBJ2-4, with 7 bases that match TRBD1. The J segment lost 6 bases and the V segment lost 0 bases, leaving 5 bases of the junction unmatched. This CDR3 is built from 14 residues. CDR1 is DFQATT and CDR2 is SNEGSKA in the germline V gene (reference sequence).

This clonotype showed up just a few times. This may be a read error: a much more frequent sequence differs by one nucleotide. The rearrangement links TRBV7-9 to TRBJ2-3; no firm D call. CDR3 length equals 12 residues. Per the germline V gene, CDR1 is SEHNR and CDR2 is FQNEAQ (reference sequence). V lost 4 bases to trimming and J lost 4 bases, with 6 bases between them. The CDR3: CASSSLPDTQYF. CDR3 DNA sequence: TGTGCCAGCAGCTCTCTCCCAGATACGCAGTATTTT.

The chain couples TRBV3-1 to TRBJ2-3; D unresolved. Germline loops: CDR1 LGHDT, CDR2 YNNKEL (reference sequence). The CDR3 sequence is 14 residues long. Trimming stripped 3 bases from V and 4 bases from J, with 11 bases between. The CDR3 reads CASSQRVGSDTQYF. The DNA for the CDR3 is TGTGCCAGCAGCCAGAGAGTAGGGTCAGATACGCAGTATTTT.

In this sample, this clonotype turned up a few times. A junction boundary mismatches the germline segment, possibly from a read error. The chain links TRBV11-2 to TRBJ2-3; no clear D. The CDR3 spans 14 residues. Looked up from germline, CDR1 is SGHAT and CDR2 is FQNNGV. The DNA for the CDR3 is TGTGCCAGCAGCTTAGATCTAAGCAAAGATACGCAGTATTTT. Amino acids: CASSLDLSKDTQYF. Full variable domain (missing parts from reference TRBV11-2 and TRBJ2-3): EAGVAQSPRYKIIEKRQSVAFWCNPISGHATLYWYQQILGQGPKLLIQFQNNGVVDDSQLPKDRFSAERLKGVDSTLKIQPAKLEDSAVYLCASSLDLSKDTQYFGPGTRLTVL.

The chain links TRBV25-1 to TRBJ1-4; TRBD1 might be the D (5 bases). The V and J ends lost 2 bases and 1 base respectively, with 11 bases between them. This CDR3 spans 16 amino acids. Germline CDR1 is MGHDK and CDR2 is SYGVNS. Here the CDR3 reads CASSEQGLGTNEKLFF. The CDR3 nucleotides are TGTGCCAGCAGTGAACAGGGTTTGGGAACTAATGAAAAACTGTTTTTT.

This clonotype appeared a few times. The CDR3 coding sequence is TGTGCCAGCACCGAGGACAACCAAGAGACCCAGTACTTC. This gives the protein CASTEDNQETQYF. This chain uses TRBV2 with TRBJ2-5, with D possibly matching TRBD1 (5 bases). Trimming left V 7 bases short and J 0 bases short, with 9 bases between. This CDR3 region has 13 residues. Germline CDR1 and CDR2: SNHLY and FYNNEI. Based on the CDR3 plus reference TRBV2 and TRBJ2-5, the full variable domain is EPEVTQTPSHQVTQMGQEVILRCVPISNHLYFYWYRQILGQKVEFLVSFYNNEISEKSEIFDDQFSVERPDGSNFTLKIRSTKLEDSAMYFCASTEDNQETQYFGPGTRLLVL.